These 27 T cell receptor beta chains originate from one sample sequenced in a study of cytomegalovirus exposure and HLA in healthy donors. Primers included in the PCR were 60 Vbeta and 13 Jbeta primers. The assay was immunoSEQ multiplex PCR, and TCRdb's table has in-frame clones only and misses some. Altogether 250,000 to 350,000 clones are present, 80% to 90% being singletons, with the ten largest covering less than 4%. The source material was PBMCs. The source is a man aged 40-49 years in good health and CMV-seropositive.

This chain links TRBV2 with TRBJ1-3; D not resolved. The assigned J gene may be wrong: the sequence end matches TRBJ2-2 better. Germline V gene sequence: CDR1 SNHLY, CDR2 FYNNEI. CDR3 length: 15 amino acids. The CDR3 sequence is CASRGGIANTGELFF. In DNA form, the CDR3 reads TGTGCCAGCAGAGGCGGAATCGCGAACACCGGGGAGCTGTTTTTT.

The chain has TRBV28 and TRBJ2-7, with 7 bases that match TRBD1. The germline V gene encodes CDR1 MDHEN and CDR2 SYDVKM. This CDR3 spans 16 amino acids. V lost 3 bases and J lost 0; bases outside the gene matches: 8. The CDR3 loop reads CASSFSRDRSSYEQYF. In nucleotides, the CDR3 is TGTGCCAGCAGTTTTTCAAGGGACAGATCCTCCTACGAGCAGTACTTC.

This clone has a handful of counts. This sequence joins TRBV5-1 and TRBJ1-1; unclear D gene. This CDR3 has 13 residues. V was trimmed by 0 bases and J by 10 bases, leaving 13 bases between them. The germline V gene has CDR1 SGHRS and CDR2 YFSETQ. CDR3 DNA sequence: TGCGCCAGCAGCTTGGATAAGCACGAGGGAGCTTTCTTT. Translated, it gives CASSLDKHEGAFF.

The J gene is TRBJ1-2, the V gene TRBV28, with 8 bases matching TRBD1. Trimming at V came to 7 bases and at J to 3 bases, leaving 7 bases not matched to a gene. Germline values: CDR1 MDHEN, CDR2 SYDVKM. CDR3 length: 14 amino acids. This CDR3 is CASTQDRDDYGYTF. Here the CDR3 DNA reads TGTGCCAGCACTCAGGACAGGGACGACTATGGCTACACCTTC.

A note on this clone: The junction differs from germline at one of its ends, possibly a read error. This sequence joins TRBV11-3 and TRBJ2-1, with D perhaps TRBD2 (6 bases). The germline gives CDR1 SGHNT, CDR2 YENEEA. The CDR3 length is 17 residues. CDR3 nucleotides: TGTGCCAGCAGCCCCCACCCAGCCGGGAGCTCCTACAGTGAGCAGTTCTTC. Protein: CASSPHPAGSSYSEQFF.

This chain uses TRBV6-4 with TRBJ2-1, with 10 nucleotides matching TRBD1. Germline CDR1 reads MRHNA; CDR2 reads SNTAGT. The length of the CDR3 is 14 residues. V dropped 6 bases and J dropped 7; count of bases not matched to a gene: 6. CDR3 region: CASSAGTGVNEQFF. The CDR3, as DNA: TGTGCCAGCAGCGCCGGGACAGGGGTTAATGAGCAGTTCTTC.

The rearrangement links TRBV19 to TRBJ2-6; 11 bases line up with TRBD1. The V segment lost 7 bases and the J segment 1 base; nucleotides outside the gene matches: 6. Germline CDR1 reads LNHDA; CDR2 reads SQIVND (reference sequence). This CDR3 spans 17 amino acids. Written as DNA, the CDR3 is TGTGCCAGTACCCCGGACAGGGGGCGGTCTGGGGCCAACGTCCTGACTTTC. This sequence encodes CASTPDRGRSGANVLTF.

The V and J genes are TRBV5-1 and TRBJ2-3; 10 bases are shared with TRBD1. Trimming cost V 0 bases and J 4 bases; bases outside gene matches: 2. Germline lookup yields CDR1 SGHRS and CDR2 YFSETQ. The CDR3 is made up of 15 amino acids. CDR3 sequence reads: CASSLGGTGADTQYF. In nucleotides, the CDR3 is TGCGCCAGCAGCTTGGGCGGGACAGGGGCAGATACGCAGTATTTT.

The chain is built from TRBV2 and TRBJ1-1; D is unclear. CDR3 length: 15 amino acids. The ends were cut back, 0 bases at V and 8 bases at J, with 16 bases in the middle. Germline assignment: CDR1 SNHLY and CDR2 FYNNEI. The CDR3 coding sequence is TGTGCCAGCAGTGAAGCGCCCAGGATGAATGGAGAAGCTTTCTTT. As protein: CASSEAPRMNGEAFF.

The CDR3, as DNA: TGTGCCAGCAGCTTAGGGACTAGCGGGCCCTCTAAGGGCTACGAGCAGTACTTC. It is translated as CASSLGTSGPSKGYEQYF. The chain recombines TRBV13 with TRBJ2-7, with 10 bases fitting TRBD2. The J segment lost 3 bases and the V segment lost 0 bases, leaving 11 bases of the junction unmatched. Germline CDR1 is PRHDT and CDR2 is FYEKMQ (reference sequence). This CDR3 has 18 residues.

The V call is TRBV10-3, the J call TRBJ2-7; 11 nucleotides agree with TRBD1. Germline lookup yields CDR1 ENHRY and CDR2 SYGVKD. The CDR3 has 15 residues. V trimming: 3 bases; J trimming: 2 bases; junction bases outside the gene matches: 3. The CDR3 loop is CAISEGTGGTYEQYF. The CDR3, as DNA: TGTGCCATCAGTGAAGGGACAGGGGGGACCTACGAGCAGTACTTC.

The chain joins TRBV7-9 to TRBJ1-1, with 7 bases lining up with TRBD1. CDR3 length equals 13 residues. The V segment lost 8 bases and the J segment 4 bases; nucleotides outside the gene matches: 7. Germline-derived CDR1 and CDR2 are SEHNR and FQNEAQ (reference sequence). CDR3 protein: CASREGAGTEAFF. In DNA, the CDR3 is TGTGCCAGCCGAGAGGGGGCTGGCACTGAAGCTTTCTTT.

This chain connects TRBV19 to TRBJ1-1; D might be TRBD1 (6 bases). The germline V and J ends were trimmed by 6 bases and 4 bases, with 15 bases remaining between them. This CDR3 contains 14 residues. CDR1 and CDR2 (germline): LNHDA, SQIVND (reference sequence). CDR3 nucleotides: TGTGCCAGTAGCAAACAGGGTTCATTCACTGAAGCTTTCTTT. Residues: CASSKQGSFTEAFF.

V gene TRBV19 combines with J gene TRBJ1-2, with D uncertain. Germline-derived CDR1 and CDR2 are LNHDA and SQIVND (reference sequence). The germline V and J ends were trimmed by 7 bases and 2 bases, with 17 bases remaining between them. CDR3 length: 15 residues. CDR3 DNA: TGTGCCAGTATAGCCCTCCAAGACGGAAACTATGGCTACACCTTC. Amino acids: CASIALQDGNYGYTF.

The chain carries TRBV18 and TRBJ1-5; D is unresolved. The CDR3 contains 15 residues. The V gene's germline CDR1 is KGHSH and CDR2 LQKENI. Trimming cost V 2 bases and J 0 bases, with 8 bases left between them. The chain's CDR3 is CASSPVPVSNQPQHF. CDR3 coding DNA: TGTGCCAGCTCACCAGTGCCAGTTAGCAATCAGCCCCAGCATTTT.

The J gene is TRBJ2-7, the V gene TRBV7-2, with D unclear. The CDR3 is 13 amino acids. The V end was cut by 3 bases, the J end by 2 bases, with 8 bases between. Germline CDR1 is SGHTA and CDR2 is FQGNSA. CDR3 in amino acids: CASSFGPTYEQYF. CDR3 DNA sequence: TGTGCCAGCAGCTTTGGGCCAACCTACGAGCAGTACTTC.

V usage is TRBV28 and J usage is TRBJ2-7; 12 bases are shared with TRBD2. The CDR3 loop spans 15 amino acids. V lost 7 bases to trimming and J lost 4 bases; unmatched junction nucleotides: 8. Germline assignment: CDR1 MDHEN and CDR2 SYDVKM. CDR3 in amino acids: CASIVGGTSGYEQYF. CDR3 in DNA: TGTGCCAGCATAGTTGGAGGGACTAGCGGGTACGAGCAGTACTTC.

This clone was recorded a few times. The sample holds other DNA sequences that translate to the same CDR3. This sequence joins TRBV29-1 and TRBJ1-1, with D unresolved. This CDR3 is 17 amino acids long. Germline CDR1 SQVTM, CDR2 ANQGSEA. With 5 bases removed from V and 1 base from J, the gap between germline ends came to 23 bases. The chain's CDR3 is CSVSRSGERHTNTEAFF. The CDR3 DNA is TGCAGCGTTTCCAGAAGTGGAGAACGGCATACGAACACTGAAGCTTTCTTT.

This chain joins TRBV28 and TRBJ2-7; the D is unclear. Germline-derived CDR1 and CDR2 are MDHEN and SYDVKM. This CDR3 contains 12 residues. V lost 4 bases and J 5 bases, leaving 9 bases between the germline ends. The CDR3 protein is CASSSPKDEQYF. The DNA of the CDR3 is TGTGCCAGCAGTTCCCCTAAAGACGAGCAGTACTTC.

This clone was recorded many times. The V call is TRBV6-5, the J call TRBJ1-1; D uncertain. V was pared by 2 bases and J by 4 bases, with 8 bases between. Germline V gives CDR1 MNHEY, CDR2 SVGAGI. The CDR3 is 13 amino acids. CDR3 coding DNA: TGTGCCAGCAGTTACGAAGAGGTCACTGAAGCTTTCTTT. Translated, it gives CASSYEEVTEAFF.

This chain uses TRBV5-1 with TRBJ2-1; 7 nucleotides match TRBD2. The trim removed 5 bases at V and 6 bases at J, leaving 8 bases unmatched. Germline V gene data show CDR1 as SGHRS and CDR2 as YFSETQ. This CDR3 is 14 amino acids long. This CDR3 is CASRRSGNGNEQFF. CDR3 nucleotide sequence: TGCGCCAGCAGACGGAGCGGGAACGGCAATGAGCAGTTCTTC. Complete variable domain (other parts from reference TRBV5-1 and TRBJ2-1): KAGVTQTPRYLIKTRGQQVTLSCSPISGHRSVSWYQQTPGQGLQFLFEYFSETQRNKGNFPGRFSGRQFSNSRSEMNVSTLELGDSALYLCASRRSGNGNEQFFGPGTRLTVL.

The CDR3 bases are TGTGCCAGCAGCGTACAGGGGGCGGGCGAAAAACTGTTTTTT. Its translation is CASSVQGAGEKLFF. The chain combines TRBV7-2 with TRBJ1-4; 9 bases are a match to TRBD1. The CDR3 spans 14 residues. Germline trimming cut 5 bases from V and 8 bases from J; bases unmatched to any gene: 6. Germline lookup yields CDR1 SGHTA and CDR2 FQGNSA.

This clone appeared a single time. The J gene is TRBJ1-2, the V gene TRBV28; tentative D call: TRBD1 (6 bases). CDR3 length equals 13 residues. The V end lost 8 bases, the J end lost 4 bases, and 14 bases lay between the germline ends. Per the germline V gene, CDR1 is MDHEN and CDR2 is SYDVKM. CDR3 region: CASEQGLSYGYTF. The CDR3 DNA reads TGTGCCAGCGAACAGGGTTTGTCCTATGGCTACACCTTC.

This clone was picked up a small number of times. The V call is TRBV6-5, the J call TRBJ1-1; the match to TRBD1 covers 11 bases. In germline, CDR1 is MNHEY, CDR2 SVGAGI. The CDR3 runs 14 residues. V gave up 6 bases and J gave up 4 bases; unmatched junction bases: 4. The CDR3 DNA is TGTGCCAGCAGATGGGGACAGGGGGGCACTGAAGCTTTCTTT. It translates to CASRWGQGGTEAFF.

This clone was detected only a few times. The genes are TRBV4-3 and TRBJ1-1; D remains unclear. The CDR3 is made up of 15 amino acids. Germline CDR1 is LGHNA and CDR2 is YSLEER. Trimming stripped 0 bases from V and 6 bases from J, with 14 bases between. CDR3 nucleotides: TGCGCCAGCAGCCAAGATTTCACGGGGTCCCCTGAAGCTTTCTTT. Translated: CASSQDFTGSPEAFF.

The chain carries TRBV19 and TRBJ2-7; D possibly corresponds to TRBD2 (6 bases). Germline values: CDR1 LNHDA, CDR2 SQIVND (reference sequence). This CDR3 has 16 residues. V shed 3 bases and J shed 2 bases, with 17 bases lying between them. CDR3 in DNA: TGTGCCAGTAGTATCGGACCGGCGGGATTAACCTACGAGCAGTACTTC. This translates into CASSIGPAGLTYEQYF. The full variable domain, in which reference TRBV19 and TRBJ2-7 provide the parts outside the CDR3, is DGGITQSPKYLFRKEGQNVTLSCEQNLNHDAMYWYRQDPGQGLRLIYYSQIVNDFQKGDIAEGYSVSREKKESFPLTVTSAQKNPTAFYLCASSIGPAGLTYEQYFGPGTRLTVT.

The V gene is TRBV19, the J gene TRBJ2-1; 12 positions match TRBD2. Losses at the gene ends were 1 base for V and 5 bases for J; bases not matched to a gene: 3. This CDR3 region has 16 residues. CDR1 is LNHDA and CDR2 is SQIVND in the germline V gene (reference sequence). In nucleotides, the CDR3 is TGTGCCAGTAGTATAGGGACTAGCGGGATCAACAATGAGCAGTTCTTC. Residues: CASSIGTSGINNEQFF.